Given below is one TCR beta chain in context. Its antigen is not identified. The V gene's germline CDR1 is SGHVS and CDR2 FNYEAQ. The germline V and J ends were trimmed by 3 bases and 12 bases, with 9 bases remaining between them. This CDR3 is built from 11 residues. This specimen comes from a study of T cell repertoires in cytomegalovirus infection. For the study at large: Indications came from public TCR beta signatures; they pointed to CMV infection and to a matching HLA type.

General study findings and limits: Adding up the frequency of public TCR beta families identified people who carried CMV plus the relevant HLA.

TCRdb ran MiXCR on the reads and lists one entry per CDR3 protein. This table has 150,000 or so distinct CDR3 sequences, less than 25% appearing once. The genes are TRBV7-6 and TRBJ2-1; no clear D. The receptor's source is a human donor in good health (CMV status not recorded). Some clones in this sample may be carry-over from other donors' samples. Sequences were obtained from PBMCs. CDR3 sequence (DNA): TGTGCCAGCAGCTTGGGTCAACGGCAGTTCTTC. As protein: CASSLGQRQFF.